This is a list of T cell receptor beta chains from one sample in a study of blood T cell repertoires in COVID-19. Profiling relied on immunoSEQ multiplex PCR, and the TCRdb table lists in-frame clones only, not all of them. Among roughly 150,000 clones listed, roughly 91% were seen once. Sequencing used peripheral blood. The receptors derive from a man in his 60s with active or convalescent COVID-19. The CDR3 runs from the conserved cysteine through the conserved F or W. D genes are given only for firm matches. Expanded clones get a size class; other rows say once, few or many, or leave the size out.

abundance: once
d_gene: TRBD1
v_gene: TRBV9
j_gene: TRBJ1-6
CDR3aa: CASSEYRGNSPLHF
CDR3nt: TGTGCCAGCAGCGAATACAGGGGAAATTCACCCCTCCACTTT

abundance: -
d_gene: -
v_gene: TRBV7-6
j_gene: TRBJ2-3
CDR3aa: CASSLLRARTDTQYF
CDR3nt: TGTGCCAGCAGCTTACTGAGGGCCCGCACAGATACGCAGTATTTT

abundance: -
d_gene: TRBD1
v_gene: TRBV10-3
j_gene: TRBJ1-5
CDR3aa: CAISDTGEWQPQHF
CDR3nt: TGTGCCATCAGTGACACAGGGGAATGGCAGCCCCAGCATTTT

abundance: -
d_gene: TRBD2
v_gene: TRBV30
j_gene: TRBJ2-3
CDR3aa: CAWGPGTTVTDTQYF
CDR3nt: TGTGCCTGGGGGCCCGGGACTACGGTCACAGATACGCAGTATTTT

abundance: once
d_gene: TRBD1
v_gene: TRBV30
j_gene: TRBJ1-2
CDR3aa: CASPGEQGWDYGYTF
CDR3nt: TGTGCCTCTCCTGGGGAACAGGGGTGGGACTATGGCTACACCTTC

abundance: -
d_gene: TRBD2
v_gene: TRBV4-3
j_gene: TRBJ2-7
CDR3aa: CASSQGGLAGVGEQYF
CDR3nt: TGCGCCAGCAGCCAAGGAGGACTGGCGGGAGTTGGCGAGCAGTACTTC

abundance: -
d_gene: -
v_gene: TRBV11-2
j_gene: TRBJ1-1
CDR3aa: CASSLVPQGDTEAFF
CDR3nt: TGTGCCAGCAGCTTAGTTCCCCAGGGTGACACTGAAGCTTTCTTT

abundance: few
d_gene: -
v_gene: TRBV5-4
j_gene: TRBJ2-1
CDR3aa: CASSPFRALSSYNEQFF
CDR3nt: TGTGCCAGCAGCCCCTTTCGCGCGTTAAGCTCCTACAATGAGCAGTTCTTC

abundance: -
d_gene: -
v_gene: TRBV4-1
j_gene: TRBJ1-6
CDR3aa: CASSQDRQGRNSPLHF
CDR3nt: TGCGCCAGCAGCCAAGATCGGCAGGGTCGGAATTCACCCCTCCACTTT

abundance: few
d_gene: -
v_gene: TRBV19
j_gene: TRBJ2-2
CDR3aa: CASSSGRQYTGELFF
CDR3nt: TGTGCCAGTAGTAGTGGGAGGCAGTACACCGGGGAGCTGTTTTTT

abundance: -
d_gene: -
v_gene: TRBV6-5
j_gene: TRBJ2-3
CDR3aa: CASRRDFSDTQYF
CDR3nt: TGTGCCAGCAGGCGGGACTTTTCAGATACGCAGTATTTT

abundance: -
d_gene: -
v_gene: TRBV27
j_gene: TRBJ2-3
CDR3aa: CASSLYQGFGDTQYF
CDR3nt: TGTGCCAGCAGTTTATATCAGGGTTTTGGAGATACGCAGTATTTT

abundance: -
d_gene: -
v_gene: TRBV4-2
j_gene: TRBJ1-1
CDR3aa: CASSHVPRGLEAFF
CDR3nt: TGTGCCAGCAGCCACGTTCCGCGGGGGTTAGAAGCTTTCTTT

abundance: -
d_gene: -
v_gene: TRBV27
j_gene: TRBJ2-1
CDR3aa: CASVTRGASGYNEQFF
CDR3nt: TGTGCCAGCGTCACTAGGGGGGCTAGCGGTTACAATGAGCAGTTCTTC

abundance: -
d_gene: -
v_gene: TRBV6-1
j_gene: TRBJ2-3
CDR3aa: CASSEATLDTQYF
CDR3nt: TGTGCCAGCAGTGAAGCGACTTTAGATACGCAGTATTTT

abundance: -
d_gene: TRBD1
v_gene: TRBV19
j_gene: TRBJ2-7
CDR3aa: CASSMSGTGIVNEQYF
CDR3nt: TGTGCCAGTAGTATGTCTGGGACAGGGATTGTGAACGAGCAGTACTTC

abundance: -
d_gene: -
v_gene: TRBV28
j_gene: TRBJ1-2
CDR3aa: CASSFGKNGFF
CDR3nt: TGTGCCAGCAGTTTCGGGAAAAACGGCTTCTTC